This T cell receptor beta chain was found in a study of cytomegalovirus exposure and HLA in healthy donors. Study information: The same platform used for the approximately 670 first-cohort repertoires was also used for the approximately 120 validation repertoires, as a later analysis reported. Study-level findings and limits: The study recorded some 160 TCR beta chains that were cytomegalovirus-associated. It was reportedly the case that the classifier diagnosed cytomegalovirus status with high specificity and sensitivity.

Sequencing used immunoSEQ multiplex PCR; TCRdb keeps in-frame clones, though not all of them. Among a few hundred thousand clones listed, 90% were seen once. A word on this clone: Its target is unknown.

The donors were part of the validation cohort, which consisted of some 120 subjects and was separate from the first cohort of 666 subjects. V gave up 0 bases and J gave up 5 bases, with 17 bases separating them. The CDR3 covers 16 residues. Germline CDR1 SGHNT, CDR2 YYREEE (reference sequence). The sequence was collected from a woman aged 18-29 years in good health and CMV-seronegative. What was sequenced was PBMCs. This rearrangement joins TRBV5-4 to TRBJ1-2; D might be TRBD1 (6 bases). CDR3 DNA: TGTGCCAGCAGCTTGGTCTGGGGGACAAATGCTTATGGCTACACCTTC. Translation gives CASSLVWGTNAYGYTF. Complete variable domain (other parts from reference TRBV5-4 and TRBJ1-2): ETGVTQSPTHLIKTRGQQVTLRCSSQSGHNTVSWYQQALGQGPQFIFQYYREEENGRGNFPPRFSGLQFPNYSSELNVNALELDDSALYLCASSLVWGTNAYGYTFGSGTRLTVV.